The 32 T cell receptor beta chains given below trace back to one sample, sequenced in a study of immune characterization of retroperitoneal liposarcoma. TCRdb re-called the PCR reads through MiXCR, storing one row per CDR3 protein. The table lists some 3,100 distinct CDR3 sequences, roughly half of them singletons. The specimen sequenced was tumor tissue. Receptors were obtained from a male donor with retroperitoneal liposarcoma.

This chain uses TRBV11-1 with TRBJ2-1; 7 positions agree with TRBD1. The J call is doubtful: the DNA matches TRBJ2-7 better. The CDR3 totals 13 residues. The germline CDR1 and CDR2 sequences are SGHAT and FQDESV (reference sequence). The CDR3 reads CASSLVSGGEQYF. The CDR3, as DNA: TGTGCCAGCAGCTTAGTTTCAGGGGGCGAGCAGTACTTC.

The chain employs TRBV19 and TRBJ2-1; tentatively, D is TRBD2 (6 bases). V gave up 5 bases and J gave up 10 bases, with 18 bases separating them. Looked up from germline, CDR1 is LNHDA and CDR2 is SQIVND (reference sequence). The CDR3 consists of 14 residues. CDR3 nucleotide sequence: TGTGCCAGTAGTTGGGGGGATGGATCCTACGAGCAGTTCTTC. Translating gives CASSWGDGSYEQFF.

J is TRBJ1-1 and V is TRBV6-1; D is possibly TRBD1 (5 bases). V was trimmed by 5 bases and J by 7 bases, leaving 11 bases between them. There are 12 residues in the CDR3. The germline V gene encodes CDR1 MNHNS and CDR2 SASEGT. The CDR3 region is CASSLLDSEAFF. DNA of the CDR3: TGTGCCAGCAGTCTCCTAGACAGTGAAGCTTTCTTT.

The V call is TRBV7-2, the J call TRBJ2-1; D may be TRBD1 or TRBD2 (6 bases each). The CDR3 contains 13 residues. CDR1 and CDR2 from the germline V gene are SGHTA and FQGNSA. V dropped 8 bases and J dropped 10 bases, with 18 bases sitting between them. CDR3 loop: CASAGHRSYEQFF. In nucleotides, the CDR3 is TGTGCCAGCGCGGGACACCGTTCCTACGAGCAGTTCTTC.

The rearrangement uses TRBV6-1 and TRBJ1-2; maybe TRBD1 (6 bases). The CDR3 totals 15 residues. CDR1 and CDR2 (germline): MNHNS, SASEGT. V was shortened by 5 bases and J by 2 bases, with 15 bases between the two germline ends. DNA of the CDR3: TGTGCCAGCAGTCTCGATGGGGGGCAAAACTATGGCTACACCTTC. Its translation is CASSLDGGQNYGYTF.

The chain recombines TRBV6-1 with TRBJ2-7; D is possibly TRBD1 (6 bases). CDR1 and CDR2 from the germline V gene are MNHNS and SASEGT. This CDR3 comprises 15 residues. V was clipped by 0 bases and J by 0 bases, with 9 bases between them. CDR3 nucleotide sequence: TGTGCCAGCAGTGAAGCGACAGGCGACTCCTACGAGCAGTACTTC. Translation gives CASSEATGDSYEQYF.

The chain employs TRBV7-8 and TRBJ2-1; D possibly corresponds to TRBD2 (5 bases). Germline V gene data show CDR1 as SGHVS and CDR2 as FQNEAQ. The CDR3 has 13 amino acids. Trimming took 6 bases from V and 8 from J, leaving 14 bases between them. The CDR3 is CASRELARDEQFF. The CDR3 coding sequence is TGTGCCAGCAGGGAGCTAGCCCGGGATGAGCAGTTCTTC.

This chain links TRBV6-1 with TRBJ2-5; the D gene is possibly TRBD1 (5 bases). V was shortened by 7 bases and J by 0 bases, with 6 bases between the two germline ends. This CDR3 is 12 amino acids long. CDR1 MNHNS and CDR2 SASEGT come from the germline V gene. The CDR3 region is CASKQDQETQYF. CDR3 in DNA: TGTGCCAGCAAACAGGACCAAGAGACCCAGTACTTC.

This clonotype occurred a few times. The CDR3 here is CASSNAITGELFF. The CDR3 DNA reads as TGTGCCAGCAGTAATGCAATCACCGGGGAGCTGTTTTTT. J is TRBJ2-2 and V is TRBV6-1; D is unresolved. V lost 5 bases and J 4 bases, leaving 8 bases between the germline ends. The CDR3 has 13 amino acids. In germline, CDR1 is MNHNS, CDR2 SASEGT.

Within the sample, this clonotype is medium-sized. The chain employs TRBV7-2 and TRBJ2-5; 14 nucleotides align to TRBD2. This CDR3 has 17 residues. The germline CDR1 and CDR2 sequences are SGHTA and FQGNSA. Trimming took 2 bases from V and 6 from J; bases not matched to a gene: 8. The CDR3 DNA is TGTGCCAGCAGCTTATCCGGGACTAGCGGGAGTATGAAGACCCAGTACTTC. It specifies CASSLSGTSGSMKTQYF.

By sample fraction, this clonotype is medium-sized. The chain is built from TRBV6-1 and TRBJ2-1, with 13 bases lining up with TRBD2. Germline V gene sequence: CDR1 MNHNS, CDR2 SASEGT. The ends lost 8 bases at V and 10 bases at J; junction bases unmatched: 17. The CDR3 loop spans 17 amino acids. DNA of the CDR3: TGTGCCAGCCGGGCCGGGACTAGCGGGGCCAGGAGGGAGGAGCAGTTCTTC. Translated: CASRAGTSGARREEQFF.

The V gene is TRBV6-6, the J gene TRBJ2-1; D not certain. The assigned J gene may be wrong: the sequence end matches TRBJ2-7 better. The CDR3 length is 11 residues. The germline CDR1 and CDR2 sequences are MNHNY and SVGAGI (reference sequence). CDR3 sequence: CASSLLDEQYF. CDR3 nucleotide sequence: TGTGCCAGCAGTCTTCTGGACGAGCAGTACTTC.

The chain couples TRBV5-1 to TRBJ2-5; 11 bases line up with TRBD2. Germline CDR1 is SGHRS and CDR2 is YFSETQ. The trim removed 1 base at V and 1 base at J, leaving 3 bases unmatched. This CDR3 spans 16 amino acids. The CDR3 spells CASSLMGLAAQETQYF. The CDR3 DNA reads as TGCGCCAGCAGCTTGATGGGACTAGCGGCCCAAGAGACCCAGTACTTC.

This clonotype turned up a few times. The chain uses TRBV6-1 and TRBJ1-2; TRBD1 might be the D (5 bases). Trimming took 6 bases from V and 4 from J, leaving 12 bases between them. The CDR3 runs to 13 residues. Germline V gene data show CDR1 as MNHNS and CDR2 as SASEGT. The CDR3 protein is CASRSDNLYGYTF. The CDR3, as DNA: TGTGCCAGCAGATCGGACAACCTCTATGGCTACACCTTC.

This chain joins TRBV6-4 and TRBJ2-2; tentative D call: TRBD1 (6 bases). Trimming took 2 bases from V and 2 from J, leaving 12 bases between them. The CDR3 has 16 residues. CDR1 and CDR2 from the germline V gene are MRHNA and SNTAGT. For the CDR3, the DNA is TGTGCCAGCAGTGACGGGGCAGGGGCCAACACCGGGGAGCTGTTTTTT. Its translation: CASSDGAGANTGELFF.

In this sample, this clonotype is medium-sized. V usage is TRBV6-1 and J usage is TRBJ2-1; D may be TRBD1 (7 bases). V lost 5 bases, J lost 10 bases, and 30 bases lay in between. The length of the CDR3 is 18 residues. Per the germline V gene, CDR1 is MNHNS and CDR2 is SASEGT. The CDR3, as DNA: TGTGCCAGCAGTCAGTCTGGACAGGCCTTGGGGAGGAGGTACGAGCAGTTCTTC. This encodes CASSQSGQALGRRYEQFF.

A few counts support this clonotype. This chain uses TRBV6-4 with TRBJ2-5; D is unresolved. The length of the CDR3 is 15 residues. Germline-derived CDR1 and CDR2 are MRHNA and SNTAGT. Trimming pared 0 bases from V and 11 bases from J, leaving 19 bases between. The CDR3 protein is CASSDSIVQIDEQYF. The CDR3 bases are TGTGCCAGCAGTGACTCAATTGTACAGATTGATGAGCAGTACTTC.

This clonotype was detected only a few times. V is TRBV11-2 and J is TRBJ2-7, with 7 bases aligning to TRBD2. V lost 5 bases, J lost 3 bases, and 4 bases stayed unmatched. This CDR3 contains 13 residues. CDR1 is SGHAT and CDR2 is FQNNGV in the germline V gene. For the CDR3, the DNA is TGTGCCAGCAGCACCGGGACTAACTACGAGCAGTACTTC. Protein sequence: CASSTGTNYEQYF.

This clonotype was seen a few times. The rearrangement uses TRBV5-4 and TRBJ2-1; 7 nucleotides align to TRBD1. Germline-derived CDR1 and CDR2 are SGHNT and YYREEE (reference sequence). V shed 1 base, J shed 1 base, and the junction held 2 bases outside the gene matches. The CDR3 totals 15 residues. The CDR3 sequence is CASSLYRGSYNEQFF. CDR3 nucleotide sequence: TGTGCCAGCAGCTTGTACAGGGGTTCCTACAATGAGCAGTTCTTC.

This chain joins TRBV7-2 and TRBJ2-3, with D possibly called TRBD1 or TRBD2 (7 bases each). Trimming left V 5 bases short and J 6 bases short, with 15 bases between. The germline gives CDR1 SGHTA, CDR2 FQGNSA. The CDR3 runs 14 residues. The CDR3 DNA reads as TGTGCCAGCAGCCCCCAGGGGGGGGATGATACGCAGTATTTT. This gives the protein CASSPQGGDDTQYF.

The CDR3 DNA reads TGTGCCAGCAGTACCCTAGCAGATACAGATACGCAGTATTTT. Residues: CASSTLADTDTQYF. V usage is TRBV6-1 and J usage is TRBJ2-3; a weak D match, TRBD2 (5 bases). The V end lost 5 bases, the J end lost 3 bases, and 12 bases lay between the germline ends. Germline loops: CDR1 MNHNS, CDR2 SASEGT. The CDR3 totals 14 residues.

This rearrangement joins TRBV7-2 to TRBJ1-6; D remains ambiguous. This CDR3 region has 13 residues. Germline CDR1 and CDR2: SGHTA and FQGNSA. Trimming stripped 5 bases from V and 6 bases from J, with 8 bases between. In nucleotides, the CDR3 is TGTGCCAGCAGCCTCTGGGGTAATTCACCCCTCCACTTT. Its protein is CASSLWGNSPLHF.

With respect to this clonotype: The missing conserved phenylalanine or tryptophan at the end of this CDR3 makes a read error likely. The chain uses TRBV6-2 or TRBV6-3 and TRBJ2-2; 7 bases are a match to TRBD2. Germline trimming cut 2 bases from V and 1 base from J; bases unmatched to any gene: 4. The CDR3 has 16 residues. Per germline, CDR1 MNHEY and CDR2 SVGEGT. The DNA of the CDR3 is TGTGCCAGCAGTTACAGGGGCGGGGGGAACACCGGGGAGCTGTTTTCT. Translating gives CASSYRGGGNTGELFS.

The V gene is TRBV6-1, the J gene TRBJ2-1, with TRBD2 identical over 10 bases. There are 16 residues in the CDR3. Germline V gene sequence: CDR1 MNHNS, CDR2 SASEGT. With V trimmed by 5 bases and J by 13 bases, 17 bases remained unmatched. As DNA, the CDR3 is TGTGCCAGCAGTTTGACCGTAGCGGGGGGACAAGAGACCCAGTTCTTC. Translating gives CASSLTVAGGQETQFF.

CDR3 loop: CASRPGDLRYEQYF. In nucleotides, the CDR3 is TGTGCCAGCAGACCAGGGGATTTAAGGTACGAGCAGTACTTC. The chain employs TRBV6-6 and TRBJ2-1; possible D gene TRBD1, 6 bases. The end of the DNA aligns better with TRBJ2-7, so the J call may be wrong. Germline V gives CDR1 MNHNY, CDR2 SVGAGI (reference sequence). CDR3 length equals 14 residues.

The gene calls are TRBV6-5 and TRBJ2-2; TRBD2 agrees at 7 bases. From germline, CDR1 is MNHEY and CDR2 SVGAGI. The length of the CDR3 is 16 residues. V lost 2 bases and J lost 1; bases outside the gene matches: 4. The CDR3 sequence is CASSYRGGGNTGELFF. The DNA of the CDR3 is TGTGCCAGCAGTTACAGGGGCGGGGGGAACACCGGGGAGCTGTTTTTT.

The count of this clonotype is one. This rearrangement joins TRBV7-8 to TRBJ2-1; weak D call: TRBD2 (7 bases). The J call may be faulty, since TRBJ2-7 better matches the DNA end. The CDR3 contains 14 residues. Looked up from germline, CDR1 is SGHVS and CDR2 is FQNEAQ. The CDR3 DNA sequence: TGTGCCAGCAGCCCCGGGGGGCCCACCTACGAGCAGTACTTC. Amino acid sequence: CASSPGGPTYEQYF.

This clonotype has only a few counts. V gene TRBV7-6 combines with J gene TRBJ2-1; TRBD1 might be the D (7 bases). V gave up 5 bases and J gave up 13 bases, with 21 bases separating them. The CDR3 is 14 residues long. Per the germline V gene, CDR1 is SGHVS and CDR2 is FNYEAQ. The CDR3 bases are TGTGCCAGCAGCATCACAGGGGCCCGGGAGACCCAGTTCTTC. Its translation is CASSITGARETQFF.

V and J are TRBV10-2 and TRBJ2-1; D might be TRBD2 (5 bases). The J call may not be correct, given that the DNA end is closer to TRBJ2-7. The CDR3 runs 14 residues. The germline CDR1 and CDR2 sequences are WSHSY and SAAADI. CDR3 DNA sequence: TGCGCCAGCAGTGAGTCGACTAACAACTACGAGCAGTACTTC. Its protein is CASSESTNNYEQYF.

This clonotype occurred a few times. The chain employs TRBV12-3 or TRBV12-4 and TRBJ1-2; no clear D gene. The CDR3 consists of 15 residues. V lost 6 bases, J lost 3 bases, and 17 bases lay in between. CDR3 in amino acids: CASRSDGPWDYGYTF. DNA of the CDR3: TGTGCCAGCAGGTCGGACGGCCCGTGGGACTATGGCTACACCTTC.

This clonotype was observed a handful of times. The chain uses TRBV10-2 and TRBJ2-2; D might be TRBD1 (6 bases). Germline V gene sequence: CDR1 WSHSY, CDR2 SAAADI. The V end lost 8 bases, the J end lost 2 bases, and 9 bases lay between the germline ends. This CDR3 has 13 residues. CDR3 sequence: CASRTVNTGELFF. The CDR3 nucleotides are TGCGCCAGCCGGACAGTAAACACCGGGGAGCTGTTTTTT.

This chain links TRBV6-1 with TRBJ2-4; possibly TRBD1 for D (5 bases). Between the trimmed V and J ends, which lost 5 bases and 5 bases, there was a span of 10 bases. Germline CDR1 reads MNHNS; CDR2 reads SASEGT. The CDR3 spans 13 residues. This CDR3 reads CASSWEGENIQYF. CDR3 in DNA: TGTGCCAGCAGTTGGGAAGGGGAAAACATTCAGTACTTC.